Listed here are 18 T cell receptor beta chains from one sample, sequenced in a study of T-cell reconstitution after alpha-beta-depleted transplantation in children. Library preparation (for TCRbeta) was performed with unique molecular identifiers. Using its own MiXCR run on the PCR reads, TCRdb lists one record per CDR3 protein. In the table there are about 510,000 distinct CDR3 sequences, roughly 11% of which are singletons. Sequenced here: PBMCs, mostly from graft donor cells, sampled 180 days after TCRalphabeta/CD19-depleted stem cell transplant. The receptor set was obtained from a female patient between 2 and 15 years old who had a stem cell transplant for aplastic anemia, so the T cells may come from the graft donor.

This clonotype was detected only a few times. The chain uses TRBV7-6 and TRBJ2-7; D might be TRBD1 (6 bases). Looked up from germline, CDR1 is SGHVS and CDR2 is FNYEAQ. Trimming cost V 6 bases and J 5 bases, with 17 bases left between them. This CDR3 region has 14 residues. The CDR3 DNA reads TGTGCCAGCAGGTCTCAGGGGTCTAATAACGAGCAGTACTTC. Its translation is CASRSQGSNNEQYF.

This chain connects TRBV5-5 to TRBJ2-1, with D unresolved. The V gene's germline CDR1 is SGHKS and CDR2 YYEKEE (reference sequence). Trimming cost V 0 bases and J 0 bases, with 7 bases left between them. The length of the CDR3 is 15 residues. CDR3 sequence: CASSLGVDSYNEQFF. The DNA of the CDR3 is TGTGCCAGCAGCTTGGGGGTCGACTCCTACAATGAGCAGTTCTTC. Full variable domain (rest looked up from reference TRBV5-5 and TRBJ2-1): DAGVTQSPTHLIKTRGQQVTLRCSPISGHKSVSWYQQVLGQGPQFIFQYYEKEERGRGNFPDRFSARQFPNYSSELNVNALLLGDSALYLCASSLGVDSYNEQFFGPGTRLTVL.

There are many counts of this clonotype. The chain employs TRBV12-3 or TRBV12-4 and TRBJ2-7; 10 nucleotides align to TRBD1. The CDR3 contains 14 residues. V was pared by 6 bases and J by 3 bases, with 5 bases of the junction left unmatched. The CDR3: CASSFGTGDYEQYF. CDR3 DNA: TGTGCCAGCAGCTTCGGGACAGGGGACTACGAGCAGTACTTC.

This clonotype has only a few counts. The CDR3 is CATSREGGPYEQYV. The CDR3, as DNA: TGTGCCACCAGCAGAGAGGGTGGGCCCTACGAGCAGTACGTC. The rearrangement uses TRBV15 and TRBJ2-7; D gene unclear. V was pared by 0 bases and J by 2 bases, with 8 bases between. The CDR3 is made up of 14 amino acids. CDR1 and CDR2 from the germline V gene are LNHNV and YYDKDF (reference sequence).

CDR3 coding DNA: TGCGCCAGCAGCCAAGATCCCAGGGACAATCAGCCCCAGCATTTT. Translated: CASSQDPRDNQPQHF. V is TRBV4-3 and J is TRBJ1-5, with a tentative D call TRBD1 (5 bases). Per the germline V gene, CDR1 is LGHNA and CDR2 is YSLEER. This CDR3 region has 15 residues. V gave up 0 bases and J gave up 3 bases, with 9 bases separating them.

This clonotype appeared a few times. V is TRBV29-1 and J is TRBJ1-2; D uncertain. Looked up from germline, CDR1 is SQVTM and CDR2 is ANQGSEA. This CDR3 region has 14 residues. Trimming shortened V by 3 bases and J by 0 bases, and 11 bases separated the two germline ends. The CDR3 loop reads CSVDPRAANYGYTF. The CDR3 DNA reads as TGCAGCGTTGACCCCCGGGCAGCTAACTATGGCTACACCTTC. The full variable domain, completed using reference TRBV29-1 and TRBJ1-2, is SAVISQKPSRDICQRGTSLTIQCQVDSQVTMMFWYRQQPGQSLTLIATANQGSEATYESGFVIDKFPISRPNLTFSTLTVSNMSPEDSSIYLCSVDPRAANYGYTFGSGTRLTVV.

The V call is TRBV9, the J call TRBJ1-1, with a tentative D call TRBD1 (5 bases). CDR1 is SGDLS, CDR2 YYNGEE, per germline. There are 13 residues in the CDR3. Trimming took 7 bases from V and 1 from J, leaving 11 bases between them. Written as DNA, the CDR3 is TGTGCCAGCGGCGCCGGGGGGAACACTGAAGCTTTCTTT. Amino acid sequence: CASGAGGNTEAFF.

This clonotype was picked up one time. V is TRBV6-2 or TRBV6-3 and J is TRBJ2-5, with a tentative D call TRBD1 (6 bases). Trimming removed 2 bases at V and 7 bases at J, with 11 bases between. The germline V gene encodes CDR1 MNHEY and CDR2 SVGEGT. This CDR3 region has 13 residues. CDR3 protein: CASSYAGVGTQYF. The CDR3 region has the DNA TGTGCCAGCAGTTACGCAGGGGTTGGGACCCAGTACTTC.

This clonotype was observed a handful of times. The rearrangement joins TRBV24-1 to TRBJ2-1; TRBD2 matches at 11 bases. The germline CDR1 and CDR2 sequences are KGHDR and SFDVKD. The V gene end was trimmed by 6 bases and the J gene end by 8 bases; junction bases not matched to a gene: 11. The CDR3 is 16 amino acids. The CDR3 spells CATSSSSGRVLHEQFF. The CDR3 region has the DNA TGTGCCACCAGTTCGAGTAGCGGGAGGGTCTTGCATGAGCAGTTCTTC.

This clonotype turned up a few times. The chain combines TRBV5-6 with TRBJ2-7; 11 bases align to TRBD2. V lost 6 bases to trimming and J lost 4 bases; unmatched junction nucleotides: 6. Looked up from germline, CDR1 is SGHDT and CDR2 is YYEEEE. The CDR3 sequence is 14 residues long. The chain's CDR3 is CASKRTSGLYEQYV. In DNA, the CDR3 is TGTGCCAGCAAGAGGACTAGCGGGTTATACGAGCAGTACGTC.

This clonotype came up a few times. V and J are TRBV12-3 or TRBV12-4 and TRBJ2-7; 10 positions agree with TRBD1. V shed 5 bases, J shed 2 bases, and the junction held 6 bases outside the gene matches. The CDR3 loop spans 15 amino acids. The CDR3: CASSRGQGNAYEQYF. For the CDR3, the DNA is TGTGCCAGCAGTCGGGGACAGGGGAATGCCTACGAGCAGTACTTC.

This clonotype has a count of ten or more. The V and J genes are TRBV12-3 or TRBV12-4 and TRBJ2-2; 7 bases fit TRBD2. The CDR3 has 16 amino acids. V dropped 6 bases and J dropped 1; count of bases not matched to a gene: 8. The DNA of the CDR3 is TGTGCCAGCAGACCCGGGATAGCGGGGAACACCGGGGAGCTGTTTTTT. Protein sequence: CASRPGIAGNTGELFF.

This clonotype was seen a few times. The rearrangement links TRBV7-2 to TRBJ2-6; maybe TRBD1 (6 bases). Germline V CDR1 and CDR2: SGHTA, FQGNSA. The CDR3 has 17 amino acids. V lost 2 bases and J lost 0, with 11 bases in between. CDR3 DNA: TGTGCCAGCAGCTTAAGTTGGACAGTCTCTGGGGCCAACGTCCTGACTTTC. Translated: CASSLSWTVSGANVLTF.

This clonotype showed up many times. CDR3 bases: TGTGCCAGCAGTTACGGACTAGCATTCGGGGAGCAGTTCTTC. This codes for CASSYGLAFGEQFF. V and J are TRBV6-5 and TRBJ2-1, with TRBD2 matching 8 bases. The ends lost 2 bases at V and 10 bases at J; junction bases unmatched: 7. The CDR3 runs 14 residues. Per germline, CDR1 MNHEY and CDR2 SVGAGI.

The CDR3 region has the DNA TGTGCCAGCTCACGAGGGCCGCGCGTTGGCTACACCTTC. This sequence encodes CASSRGPRVGYTF. V gene TRBV18 combines with J gene TRBJ1-2; D is uncertain. CDR1 KGHSH and CDR2 LQKENI come from the germline V gene. V lost 4 bases and J 7 bases, leaving 13 bases between the germline ends. The CDR3 sequence is 13 residues long.

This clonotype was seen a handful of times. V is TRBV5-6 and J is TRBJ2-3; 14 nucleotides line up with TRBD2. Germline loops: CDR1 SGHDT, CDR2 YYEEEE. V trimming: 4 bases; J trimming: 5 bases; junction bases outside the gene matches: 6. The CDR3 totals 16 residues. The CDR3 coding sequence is TGTGCCAGCAGCAGCGGACTAGCGGGAGGAATAGATACGCAGTATTTT. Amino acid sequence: CASSSGLAGGIDTQYF.

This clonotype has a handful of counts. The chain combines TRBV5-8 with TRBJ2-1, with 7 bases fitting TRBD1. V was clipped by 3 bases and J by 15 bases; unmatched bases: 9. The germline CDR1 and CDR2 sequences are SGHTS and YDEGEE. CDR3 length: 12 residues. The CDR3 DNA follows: TGTGCCAGCAGCTCTGACAGGGCAGGGGGGTTCTTC. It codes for CASSSDRAGGFF.

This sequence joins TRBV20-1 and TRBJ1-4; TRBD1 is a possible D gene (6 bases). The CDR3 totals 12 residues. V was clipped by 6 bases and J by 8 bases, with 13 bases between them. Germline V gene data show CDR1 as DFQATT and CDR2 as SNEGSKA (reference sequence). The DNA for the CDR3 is TGCAGTGCGGGGGACAACACGGAAAAACTGTTTTTT. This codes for CSAGDNTEKLFF.